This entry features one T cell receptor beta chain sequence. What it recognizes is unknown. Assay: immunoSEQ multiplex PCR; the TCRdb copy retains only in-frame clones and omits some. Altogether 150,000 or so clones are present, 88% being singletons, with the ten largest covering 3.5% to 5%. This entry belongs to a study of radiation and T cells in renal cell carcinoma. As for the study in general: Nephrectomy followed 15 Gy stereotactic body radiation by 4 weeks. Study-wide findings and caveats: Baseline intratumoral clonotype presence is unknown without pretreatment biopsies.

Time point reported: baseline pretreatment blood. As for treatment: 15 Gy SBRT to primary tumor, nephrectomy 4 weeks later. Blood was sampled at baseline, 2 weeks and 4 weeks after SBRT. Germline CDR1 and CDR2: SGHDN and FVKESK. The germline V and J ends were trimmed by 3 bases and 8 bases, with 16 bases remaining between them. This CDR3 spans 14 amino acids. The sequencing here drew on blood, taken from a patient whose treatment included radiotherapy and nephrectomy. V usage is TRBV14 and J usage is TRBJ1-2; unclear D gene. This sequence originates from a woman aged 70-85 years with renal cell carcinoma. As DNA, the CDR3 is TGTGCCAGCAGCCAGTGGGCAGGCGACCGCGGCTACACCTTC. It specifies CASSQWAGDRGYTF.